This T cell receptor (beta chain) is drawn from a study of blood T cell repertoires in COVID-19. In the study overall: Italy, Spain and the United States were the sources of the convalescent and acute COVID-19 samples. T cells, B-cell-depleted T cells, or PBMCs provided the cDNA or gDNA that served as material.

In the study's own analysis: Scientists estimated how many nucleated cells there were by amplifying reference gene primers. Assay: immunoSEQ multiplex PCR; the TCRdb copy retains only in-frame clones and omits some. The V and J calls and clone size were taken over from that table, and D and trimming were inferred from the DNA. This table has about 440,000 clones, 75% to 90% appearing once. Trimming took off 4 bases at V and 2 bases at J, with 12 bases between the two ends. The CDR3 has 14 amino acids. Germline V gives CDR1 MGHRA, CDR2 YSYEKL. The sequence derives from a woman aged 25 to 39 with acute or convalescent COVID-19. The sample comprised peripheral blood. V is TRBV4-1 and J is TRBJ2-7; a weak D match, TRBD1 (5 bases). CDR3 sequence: CASSPMQGAYEQYF. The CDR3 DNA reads TGCGCCAGCAGCCCAATGCAGGGCGCCTACGAGCAGTACTTC.